This T cell receptor beta chain originates from a study of blood T cell repertoires in COVID-19. In the study overall: The United States, Italy and Spain provided the acute and convalescent COVID-19 samples. PBMCs, B-cell-depleted T cells, or T cells were the source of the cDNA or gDNA that made up the material.

In the original processing: Reference gene primer amplification gave estimated nucleated cell counts. Libraries were prepared by immunoSEQ multiplex PCR; TCRdb keeps only in-frame clonotypes and omits some of them. V and J calls and clone size are given by that table; D and trimming were obtained from the DNA. The sample has about 110,000 clones, about nine tenths seen once. Sequencing was done on a sample of peripheral blood. This sequence was found in a human donor in a cohort sampled during active COVID-19.

CDR3 region: CASRLSWDRSYEQYF. Here the CDR3 DNA reads TGCGCCAGCAGGTTAAGCTGGGACAGGAGCTACGAGCAGTACTTC. The chain uses TRBV5-1 and TRBJ2-7; 8 bases match TRBD1. CDR1 and CDR2 (germline): SGHRS, YFSETQ. This CDR3 is built from 15 residues. The V gene end was trimmed by 5 bases and the J gene end by 3 bases; junction bases not matched to a gene: 10.